This TCR beta chain was recovered during a study of CXCR3-negative and CXCR3-positive naive CD8 T cells. Study overall: Total TRB output reached 110 million to 150 million reads, about 1.5 +/- 0.3 million per library. Study results and caveats: Similar TRBV-TRBJ usage was seen in naive cells (both CXCR3-negative and CXCR3-positive), but memory cells differed. Much lower diversity was found in memory CD8+ cells, while both naive subsets had comparably high diversity.

This CDR3 is built from 16 residues. Germline V gene lookup returns CDR1 SGHDN and CDR2 FVKESK. Of note for this clonotype: Its antigen is undetermined.

The libraries of TRB cDNA were constructed through 5' RACE using UMI labels. From its re-call of the 5' RACE reads, TCRdb lists each CDR3 protein once, without DNA. The table lists about 8,700 distinct CDR3 sequences. Definition of naive CD8+ T cells rested on a CD45RO-CCR7+CD27+CD95- profile. The sample was naive CXCR3- CD8+ T cells from blood. The subset: CD45RO-CCR7+CD27+CD95- naive CD8+ T cells lacking CXCR3 (TNR3-). This sequence joins TRBV14 and TRBJ2-3; TCRdb's D call of TRBD1 is untestable without DNA. The clonotype originates from a human donor in good health. Some clones in this sample may be carry-over from other donors' samples. CDR3 region: CASSPRGSGYTDTQYF.